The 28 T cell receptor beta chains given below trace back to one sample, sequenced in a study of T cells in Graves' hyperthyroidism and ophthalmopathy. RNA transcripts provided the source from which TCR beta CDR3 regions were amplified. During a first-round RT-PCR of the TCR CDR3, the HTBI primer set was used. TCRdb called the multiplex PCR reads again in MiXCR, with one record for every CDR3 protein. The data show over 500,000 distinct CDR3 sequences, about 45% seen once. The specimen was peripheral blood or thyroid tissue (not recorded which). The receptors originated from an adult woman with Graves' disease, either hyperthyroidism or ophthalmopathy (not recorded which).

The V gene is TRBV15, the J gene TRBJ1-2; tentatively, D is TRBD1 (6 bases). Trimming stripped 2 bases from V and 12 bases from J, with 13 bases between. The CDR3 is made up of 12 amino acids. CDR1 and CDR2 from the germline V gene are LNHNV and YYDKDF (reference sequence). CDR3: CATSRPQGQNTF. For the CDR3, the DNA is TGTGCCACCAGCAGACCTCAGGGGCAGAACACCTTC.

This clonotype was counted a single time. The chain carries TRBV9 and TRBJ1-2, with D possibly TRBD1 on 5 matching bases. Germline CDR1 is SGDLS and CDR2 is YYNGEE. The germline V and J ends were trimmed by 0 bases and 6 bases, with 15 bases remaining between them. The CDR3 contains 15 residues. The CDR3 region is CASSVGPGQGDGYTF. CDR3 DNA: TGTGCCAGCAGCGTAGGGCCAGGGCAAGGCGATGGCTACACCTTC.

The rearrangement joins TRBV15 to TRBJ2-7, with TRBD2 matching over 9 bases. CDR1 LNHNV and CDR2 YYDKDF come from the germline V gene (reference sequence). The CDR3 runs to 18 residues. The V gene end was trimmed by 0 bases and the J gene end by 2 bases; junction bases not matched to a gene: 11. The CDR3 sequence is CATSRDRRREGPPYEQYF. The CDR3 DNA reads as TGTGCCACCAGCAGAGATCGGCGGCGGGAGGGCCCCCCCTACGAGCAGTACTTC. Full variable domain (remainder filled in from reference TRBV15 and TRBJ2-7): DAMVIQNPRYQVTQFGKPVTLSCSQTLNHNVMYWYQQKSSQAPKLLFHYYDKDFNNEADTPDNFQSRRPNTSFCFLDIRSPGLGDTAMYLCATSRDRRREGPPYEQYFGPGTRLTVT.

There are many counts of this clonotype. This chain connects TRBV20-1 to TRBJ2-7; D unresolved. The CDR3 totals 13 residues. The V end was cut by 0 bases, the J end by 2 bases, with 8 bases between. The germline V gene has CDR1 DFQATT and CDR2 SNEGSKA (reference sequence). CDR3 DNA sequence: TGCAGTGCTAGAGATAGAACTCCCTACGAGCAGTACTTC. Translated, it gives CSARDRTPYEQYF.

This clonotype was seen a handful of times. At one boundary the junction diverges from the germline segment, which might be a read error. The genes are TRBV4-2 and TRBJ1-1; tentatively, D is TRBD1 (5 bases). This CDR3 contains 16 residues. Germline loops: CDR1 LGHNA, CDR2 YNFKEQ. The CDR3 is CASSLGQGLMNAEAFF. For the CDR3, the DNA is TGTGCCAGCAGCCTCGGGCAGGGACTCATGAACGCTGAAGCTTTCTTT.

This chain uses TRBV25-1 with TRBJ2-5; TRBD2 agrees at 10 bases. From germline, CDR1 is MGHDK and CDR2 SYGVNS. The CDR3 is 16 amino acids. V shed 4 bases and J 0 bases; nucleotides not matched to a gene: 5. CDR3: CASSARLAGNQETQYF. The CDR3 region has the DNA TGTGCCAGCAGTGCTAGACTAGCGGGCAACCAAGAGACCCAGTACTTC.

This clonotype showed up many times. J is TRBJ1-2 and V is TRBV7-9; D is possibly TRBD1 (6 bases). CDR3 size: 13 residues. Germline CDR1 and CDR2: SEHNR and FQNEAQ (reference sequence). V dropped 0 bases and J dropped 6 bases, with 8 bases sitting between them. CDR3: CASSLAGAHGYTF. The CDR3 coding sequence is TGTGCCAGCAGCTTAGCGGGGGCTCATGGCTACACCTTC.

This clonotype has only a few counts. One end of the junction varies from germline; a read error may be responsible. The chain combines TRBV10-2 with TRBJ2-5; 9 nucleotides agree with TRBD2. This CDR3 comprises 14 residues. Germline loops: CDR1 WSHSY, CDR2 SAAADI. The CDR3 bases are TGTGCCAGCAGCACCGCTAGCGGGAAAGAGACCCAGTACTTC. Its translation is CASSTASGKETQYF.

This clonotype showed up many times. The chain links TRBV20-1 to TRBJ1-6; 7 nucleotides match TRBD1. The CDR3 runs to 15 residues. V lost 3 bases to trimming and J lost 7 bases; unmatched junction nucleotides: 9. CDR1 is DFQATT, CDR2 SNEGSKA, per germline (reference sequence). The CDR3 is CSASREGQKNSPLHF. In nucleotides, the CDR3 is TGCAGTGCTAGTAGGGAGGGACAGAAAAATTCACCCCTCCACTTT.

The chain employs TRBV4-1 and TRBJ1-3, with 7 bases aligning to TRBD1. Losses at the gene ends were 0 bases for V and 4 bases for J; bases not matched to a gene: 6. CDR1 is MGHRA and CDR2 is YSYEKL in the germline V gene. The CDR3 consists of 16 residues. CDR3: CASSQDGGTAGNTIYF. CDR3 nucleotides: TGCGCCAGCAGCCAAGATGGAGGGACAGCAGGAAACACCATATATTTT.

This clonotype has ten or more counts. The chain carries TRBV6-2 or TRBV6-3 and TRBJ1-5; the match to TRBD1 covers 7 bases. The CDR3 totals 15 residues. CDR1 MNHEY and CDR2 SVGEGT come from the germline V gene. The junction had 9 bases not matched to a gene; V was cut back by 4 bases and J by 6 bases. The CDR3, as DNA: TGTGCCAGCAGTTTTGGGGGACAGTTTCGTCAGCCCCAGCATTTT. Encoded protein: CASSFGGQFRQPQHF.

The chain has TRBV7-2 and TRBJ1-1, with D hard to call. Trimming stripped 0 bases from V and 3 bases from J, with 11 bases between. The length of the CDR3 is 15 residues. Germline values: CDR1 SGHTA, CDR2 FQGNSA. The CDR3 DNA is TGTGCCAGCAGCTTAGCGGTAGGCAGGTACACTGAAGCTTTCTTT. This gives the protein CASSLAVGRYTEAFF.

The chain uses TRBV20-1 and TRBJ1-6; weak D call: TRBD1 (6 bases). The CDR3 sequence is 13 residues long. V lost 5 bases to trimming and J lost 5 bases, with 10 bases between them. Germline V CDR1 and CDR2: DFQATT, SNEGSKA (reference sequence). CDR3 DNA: TGCAGTGCTGCCCGGGACAATAATTCACCCCTCCACTTT. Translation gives CSAARDNNSPLHF.

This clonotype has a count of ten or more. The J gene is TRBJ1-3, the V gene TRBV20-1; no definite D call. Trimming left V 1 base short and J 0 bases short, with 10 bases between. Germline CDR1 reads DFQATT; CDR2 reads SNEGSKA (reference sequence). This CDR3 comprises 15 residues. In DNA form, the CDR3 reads TGCAGTGCTAGAGCTACCGGCTCCTCTGGAAACACCATATATTTT. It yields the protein CSARATGSSGNTIYF.

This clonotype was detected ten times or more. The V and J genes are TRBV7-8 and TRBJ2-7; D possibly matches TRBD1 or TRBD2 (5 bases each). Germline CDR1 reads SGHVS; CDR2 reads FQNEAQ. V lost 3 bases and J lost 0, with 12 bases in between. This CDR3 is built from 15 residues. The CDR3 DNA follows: TGTGCCAGCAGCTTTGATGCAGGGAGCTCCTACGAGCAGTACTTC. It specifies CASSFDAGSSYEQYF.

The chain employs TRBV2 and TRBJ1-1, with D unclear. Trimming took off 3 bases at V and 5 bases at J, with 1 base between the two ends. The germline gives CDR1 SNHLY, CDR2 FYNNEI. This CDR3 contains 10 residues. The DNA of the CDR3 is TGTGCCAGCAGTGAGACTGAAGCTTTCTTT. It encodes CASSETEAFF.

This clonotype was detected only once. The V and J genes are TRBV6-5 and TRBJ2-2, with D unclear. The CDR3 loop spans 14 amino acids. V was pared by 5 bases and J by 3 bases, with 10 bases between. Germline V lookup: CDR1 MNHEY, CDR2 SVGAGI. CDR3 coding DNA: TGTGCCAGCAGTCCGGAACCCGACACCGGGGAGCTGTTTTTT. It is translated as CASSPEPDTGELFF.

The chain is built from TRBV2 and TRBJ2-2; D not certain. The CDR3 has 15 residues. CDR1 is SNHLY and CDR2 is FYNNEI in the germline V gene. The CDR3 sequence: CARDWAQANTGELFF. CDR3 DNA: TGTGCTAGAGATTGGGCGCAAGCGAACACCGGGGAGCTGTTTTTT. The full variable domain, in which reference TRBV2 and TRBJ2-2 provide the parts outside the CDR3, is EPEVTQTPSHQVTQMGQEVILRCVPISNHLYFYWYRQILGQKVEFLVSFYNNEISEKSEIFDDQFSVERPDGSNFTLKIRSTKLEDSAMYFCARDWAQANTGELFFGEGSRLTVL.

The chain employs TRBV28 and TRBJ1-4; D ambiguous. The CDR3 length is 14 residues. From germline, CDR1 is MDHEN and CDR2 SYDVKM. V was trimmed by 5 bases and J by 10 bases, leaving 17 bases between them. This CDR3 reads CASSPYSPEGKLFF. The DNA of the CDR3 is TGTGCCAGCAGTCCCTACAGCCCAGAAGGAAAACTGTTTTTT.

The CDR3 nucleotides are TGCAGCGTCACTCCAGACAGGAAGGAAGCTTTCTTT. This sequence encodes CSVTPDRKEAFF. The chain links TRBV29-1 to TRBJ1-1; tentatively, D is TRBD1 (6 bases). The CDR3 is made up of 12 amino acids. Germline CDR1 SQVTM, CDR2 ANQGSEA. Trimming shortened V by 6 bases and J by 8 bases, and 16 bases separated the two germline ends.

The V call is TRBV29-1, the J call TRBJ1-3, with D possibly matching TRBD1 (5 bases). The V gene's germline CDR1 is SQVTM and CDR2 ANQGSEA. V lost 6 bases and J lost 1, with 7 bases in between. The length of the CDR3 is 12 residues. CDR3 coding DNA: TGCAGCGTGCAGGGTTCTGGAAACACCATATATTTT. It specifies CSVQGSGNTIYF.

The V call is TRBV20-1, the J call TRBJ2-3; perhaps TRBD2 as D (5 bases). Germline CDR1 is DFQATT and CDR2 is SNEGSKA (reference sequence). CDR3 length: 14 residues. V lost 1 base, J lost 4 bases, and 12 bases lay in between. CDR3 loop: CSARVPEGSDTQYF. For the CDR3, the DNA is TGCAGTGCTAGAGTGCCCGAGGGTTCAGATACGCAGTATTTT.

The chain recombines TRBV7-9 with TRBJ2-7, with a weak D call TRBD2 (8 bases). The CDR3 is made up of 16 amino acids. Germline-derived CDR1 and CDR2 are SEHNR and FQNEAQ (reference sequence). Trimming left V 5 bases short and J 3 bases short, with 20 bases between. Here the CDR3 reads CASSQVTGRGDYEQYF. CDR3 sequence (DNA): TGTGCCAGCAGCCAGGTGACAGGGCGGGGGGACTACGAGCAGTACTTC.

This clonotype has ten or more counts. The DNA for the CDR3 is TGCAGTGCTGCCGGGACCCTTACGGGCTACACCTTC. Protein: CSAAGTLTGYTF. V gene TRBV20-1 combines with J gene TRBJ1-2; weak D call: TRBD1 (5 bases). Germline V gene data show CDR1 as DFQATT and CDR2 as SNEGSKA (reference sequence). Trimming removed 5 bases from V and 8 bases from J, with 15 bases in between. The CDR3 is 12 residues long.

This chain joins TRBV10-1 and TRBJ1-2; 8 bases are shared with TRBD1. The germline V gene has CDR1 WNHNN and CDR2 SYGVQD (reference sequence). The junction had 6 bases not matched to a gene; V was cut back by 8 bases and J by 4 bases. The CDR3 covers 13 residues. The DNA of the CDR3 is TGCGCCAGCCGGGACAGGTCTCTCTATGGCTACACCTTC. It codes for CASRDRSLYGYTF.

In DNA form, the CDR3 reads TGTGCCAGCAGGAAGGAATCCTACGAGCAGTACTTC. Translating gives CASRKESYEQYF. This rearrangement joins TRBV7-2 to TRBJ2-7; unclear D gene. Trimming shortened V by 6 bases and J by 1 base, and 7 bases separated the two germline ends. Germline CDR1 is SGHTA and CDR2 is FQGNSA. This CDR3 has 12 amino acids.

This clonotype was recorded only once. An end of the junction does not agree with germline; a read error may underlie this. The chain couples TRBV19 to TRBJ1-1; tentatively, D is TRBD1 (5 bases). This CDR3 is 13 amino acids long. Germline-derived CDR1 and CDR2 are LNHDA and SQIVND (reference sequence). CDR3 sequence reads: CVSRQYMNTEAFF. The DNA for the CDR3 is TGTGTCAGTAGACAGTACATGAACACTGAAGCTTTCTTT. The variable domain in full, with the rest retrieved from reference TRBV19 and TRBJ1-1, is DGGITQSPKYLFRKEGQNVTLSCEQNLNHDAMYWYRQDPGQGLRLIYYSQIVNDFQKGDIAEGYSVSREKKESFPLTVTSAQKNPTAFYLCVSRQYMNTEAFFGQGTRLTVV.

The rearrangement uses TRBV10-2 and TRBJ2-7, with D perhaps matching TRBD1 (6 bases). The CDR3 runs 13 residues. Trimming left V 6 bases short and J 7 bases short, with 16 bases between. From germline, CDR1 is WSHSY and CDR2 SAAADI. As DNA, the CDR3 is TGCGCCAGCAGACAGACAGGATCTCGAGAGCAGTACTTC. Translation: CASRQTGSREQYF.